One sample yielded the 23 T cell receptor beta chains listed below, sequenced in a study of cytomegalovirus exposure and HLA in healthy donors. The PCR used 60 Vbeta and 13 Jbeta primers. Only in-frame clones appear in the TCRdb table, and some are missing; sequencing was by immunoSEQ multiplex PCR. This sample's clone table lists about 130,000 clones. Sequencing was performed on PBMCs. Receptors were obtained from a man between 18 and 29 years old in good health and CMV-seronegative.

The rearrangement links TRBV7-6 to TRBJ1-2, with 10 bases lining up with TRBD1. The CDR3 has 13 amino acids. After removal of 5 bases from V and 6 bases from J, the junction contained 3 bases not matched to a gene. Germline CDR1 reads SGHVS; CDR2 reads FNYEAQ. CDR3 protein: CASSQGQGDGYTF. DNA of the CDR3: TGTGCCAGCAGCCAAGGACAGGGGGATGGCTACACCTTC.

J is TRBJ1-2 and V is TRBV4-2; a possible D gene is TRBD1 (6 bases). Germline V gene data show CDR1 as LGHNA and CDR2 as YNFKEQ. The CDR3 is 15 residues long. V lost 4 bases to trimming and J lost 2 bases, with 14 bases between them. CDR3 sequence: CASSRFEDRNYGYTF. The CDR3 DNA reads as TGTGCCAGCAGCCGATTCGAGGACAGAAACTATGGCTACACCTTC.

The CDR3 region is CASSLNGGASGGRETQYF. For the CDR3, the DNA is TGTGCCAGCAGCTTAAACGGTGGGGCTAGCGGGGGGCGAGAGACCCAGTACTTC. The genes are TRBV7-9 and TRBJ2-5; 11 bases align to TRBD2. The CDR3 consists of 18 residues. CDR1 SEHNR and CDR2 FQNEAQ come from the germline V gene (reference sequence). V was clipped by 2 bases and J by 4 bases; unmatched bases: 12.

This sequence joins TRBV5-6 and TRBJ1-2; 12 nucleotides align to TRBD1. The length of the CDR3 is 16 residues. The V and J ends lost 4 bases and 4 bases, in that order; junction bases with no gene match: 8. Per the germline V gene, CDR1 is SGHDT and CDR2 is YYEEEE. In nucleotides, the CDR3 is TGTGCCAGCAGCGCCCCCGGGACAGGGGGCTCCTATGGCTACACCTTC. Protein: CASSAPGTGGSYGYTF.

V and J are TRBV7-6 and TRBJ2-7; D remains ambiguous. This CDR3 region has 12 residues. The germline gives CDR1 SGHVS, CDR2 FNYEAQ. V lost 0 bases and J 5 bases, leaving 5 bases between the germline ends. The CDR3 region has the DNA TGTGCCAGCAGCTTAGCGGCCAACGAGCAGTACTTC. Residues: CASSLAANEQYF.

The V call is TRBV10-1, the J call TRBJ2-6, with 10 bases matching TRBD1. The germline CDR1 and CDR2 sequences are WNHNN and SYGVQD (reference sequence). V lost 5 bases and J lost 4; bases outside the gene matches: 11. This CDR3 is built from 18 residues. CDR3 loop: CASSNRDRGRAGANVLTF. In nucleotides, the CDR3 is TGCGCCAGCAGTAATAGGGACAGGGGTCGGGCCGGGGCCAACGTCCTGACTTTC.

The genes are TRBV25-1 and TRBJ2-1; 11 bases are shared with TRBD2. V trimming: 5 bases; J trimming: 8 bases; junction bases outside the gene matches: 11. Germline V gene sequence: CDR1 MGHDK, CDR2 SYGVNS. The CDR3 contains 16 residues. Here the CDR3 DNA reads TGTGCCAGCAGTTCCTTTAGCGGGAGGGGAAGGGATGAGCAGTTCTTC. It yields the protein CASSSFSGRGRDEQFF.

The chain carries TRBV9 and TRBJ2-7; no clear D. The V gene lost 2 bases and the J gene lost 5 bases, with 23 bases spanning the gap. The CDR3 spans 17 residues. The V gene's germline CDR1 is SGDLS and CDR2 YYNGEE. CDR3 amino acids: CASSVFIPWPSHHEQYF. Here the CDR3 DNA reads TGTGCCAGCAGCGTTTTTATCCCCTGGCCGTCACACCACGAGCAGTACTTC.

As DNA, the CDR3 is TGTGCCAGCAAATCTCAGTTGGATGGCTACACCTTC. The encoded protein is CASKSQLDGYTF. The chain has TRBV6-5 and TRBJ1-2; unclear D gene. In germline, CDR1 is MNHEY, CDR2 SVGAGI. The CDR3 length is 12 residues. V was pared by 7 bases and J by 6 bases, with 12 bases between.

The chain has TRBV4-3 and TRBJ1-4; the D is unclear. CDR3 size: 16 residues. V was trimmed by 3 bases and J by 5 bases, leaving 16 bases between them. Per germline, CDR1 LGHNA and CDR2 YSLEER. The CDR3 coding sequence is TGCGCCAGCAGCCAGGACTCGGCCGGGAGAAATGAAAAACTGTTTTTT. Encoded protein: CASSQDSAGRNEKLFF.

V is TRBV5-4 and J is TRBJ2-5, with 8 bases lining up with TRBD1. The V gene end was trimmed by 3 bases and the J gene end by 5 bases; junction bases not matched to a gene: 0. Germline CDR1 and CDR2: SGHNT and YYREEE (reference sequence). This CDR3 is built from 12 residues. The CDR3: CASSWTGETQYF. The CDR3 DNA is TGTGCCAGCAGCTGGACAGGGGAGACCCAGTACTTC.

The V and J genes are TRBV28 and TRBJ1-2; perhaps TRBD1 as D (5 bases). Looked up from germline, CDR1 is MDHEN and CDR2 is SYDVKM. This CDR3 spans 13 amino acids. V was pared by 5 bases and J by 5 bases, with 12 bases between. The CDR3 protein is CASSPSGPYGYTF. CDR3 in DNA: TGTGCCAGCAGTCCCTCAGGGCCTTATGGCTACACCTTC.

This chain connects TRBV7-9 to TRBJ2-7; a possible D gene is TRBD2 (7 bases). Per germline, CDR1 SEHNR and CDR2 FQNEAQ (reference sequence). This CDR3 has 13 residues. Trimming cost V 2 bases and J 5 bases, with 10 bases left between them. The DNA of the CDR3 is TGTGCCAGCAGCTTAAGGGGGGGCCACGAGCAGTACTTC. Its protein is CASSLRGGHEQYF.

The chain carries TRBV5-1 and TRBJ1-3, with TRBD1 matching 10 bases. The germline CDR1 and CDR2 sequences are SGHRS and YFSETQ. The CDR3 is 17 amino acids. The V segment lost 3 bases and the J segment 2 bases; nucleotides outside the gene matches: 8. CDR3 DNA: TGCGCCAGCAGCTCGGCACCCGGGACAGGGGCTGGAAACACCATATATTTT. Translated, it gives CASSSAPGTGAGNTIYF.

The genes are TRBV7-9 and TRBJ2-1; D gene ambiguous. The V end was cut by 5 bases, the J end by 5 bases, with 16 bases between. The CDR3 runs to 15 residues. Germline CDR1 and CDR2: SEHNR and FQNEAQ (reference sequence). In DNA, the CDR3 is TGTGCCAGCAGCGAGACTGTTGTGAGAAACAATGAGCAGTTCTTC. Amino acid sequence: CASSETVVRNNEQFF.

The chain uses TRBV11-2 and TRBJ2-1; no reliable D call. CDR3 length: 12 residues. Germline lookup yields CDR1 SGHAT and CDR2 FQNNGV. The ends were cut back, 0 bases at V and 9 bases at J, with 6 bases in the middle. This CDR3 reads CASSLDAFEQFF. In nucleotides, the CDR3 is TGTGCCAGCAGCTTAGATGCGTTTGAGCAGTTCTTC.

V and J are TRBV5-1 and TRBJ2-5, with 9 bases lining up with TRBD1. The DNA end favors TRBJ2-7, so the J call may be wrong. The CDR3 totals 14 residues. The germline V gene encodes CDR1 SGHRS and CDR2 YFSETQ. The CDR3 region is CASSIGTGSYEQYF. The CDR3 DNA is TGCGCCAGCAGCATCGGGACAGGGTCCTACGAGCAGTACTTC.

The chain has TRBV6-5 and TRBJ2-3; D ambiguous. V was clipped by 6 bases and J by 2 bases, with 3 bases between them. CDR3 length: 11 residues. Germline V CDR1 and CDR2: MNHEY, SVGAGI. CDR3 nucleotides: TGTGCCAGCAGCAACACAGATACGCAGTATTTT. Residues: CASSNTDTQYF.

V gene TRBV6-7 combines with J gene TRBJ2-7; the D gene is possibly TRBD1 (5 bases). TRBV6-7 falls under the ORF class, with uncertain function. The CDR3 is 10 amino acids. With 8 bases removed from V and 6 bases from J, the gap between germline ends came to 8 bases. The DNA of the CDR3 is TGTGCCAGCGGGGCCTCCGAGCAGTACTTC. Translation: CASGASEQYF.

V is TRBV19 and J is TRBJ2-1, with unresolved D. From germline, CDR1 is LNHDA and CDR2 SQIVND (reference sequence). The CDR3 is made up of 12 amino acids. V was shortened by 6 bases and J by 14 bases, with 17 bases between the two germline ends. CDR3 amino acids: CASSQASPRKFF. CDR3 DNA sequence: TGTGCCAGTAGCCAGGCCTCTCCTCGGAAGTTCTTC.

The CDR3 here is CASNLILDRGNEQFF. CDR3 nucleotide sequence: TGCGCCAGCAACTTAATATTAGACAGGGGAAATGAGCAGTTCTTC. The chain carries TRBV10-1 and TRBJ2-1, with 8 bases that match TRBD1. CDR1 is WNHNN and CDR2 is SYGVQD in the germline V gene (reference sequence). V shed 7 bases and J 7 bases; nucleotides not matched to a gene: 12. The CDR3 has 15 residues.

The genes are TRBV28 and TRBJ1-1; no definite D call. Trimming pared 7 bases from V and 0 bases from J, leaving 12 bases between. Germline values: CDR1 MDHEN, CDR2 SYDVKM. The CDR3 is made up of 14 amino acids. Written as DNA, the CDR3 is TGTGCCAGCATAGAGGCCCCCATGAACACTGAAGCTTTCTTT. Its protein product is CASIEAPMNTEAFF.

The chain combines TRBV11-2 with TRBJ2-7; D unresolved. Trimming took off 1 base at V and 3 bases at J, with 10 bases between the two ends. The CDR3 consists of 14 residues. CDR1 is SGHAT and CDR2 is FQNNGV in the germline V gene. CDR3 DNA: TGTGCCAGCAGCTTAGGCCAGGTCGTCTACGAGCAGTACTTC. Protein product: CASSLGQVVYEQYF.